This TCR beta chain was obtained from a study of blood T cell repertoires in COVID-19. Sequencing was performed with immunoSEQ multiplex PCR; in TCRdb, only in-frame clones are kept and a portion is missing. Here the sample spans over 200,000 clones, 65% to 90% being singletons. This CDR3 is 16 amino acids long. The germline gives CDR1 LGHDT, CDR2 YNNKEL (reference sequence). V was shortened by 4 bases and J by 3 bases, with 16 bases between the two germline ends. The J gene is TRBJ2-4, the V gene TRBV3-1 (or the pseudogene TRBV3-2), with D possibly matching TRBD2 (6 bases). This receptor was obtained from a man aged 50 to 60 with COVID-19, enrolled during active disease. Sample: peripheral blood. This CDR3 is CASSPQFWRDKNIQYF. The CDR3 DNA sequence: TGTGCCAGCAGCCCGCAATTTTGGAGGGACAAAAACATTCAGTACTTC.